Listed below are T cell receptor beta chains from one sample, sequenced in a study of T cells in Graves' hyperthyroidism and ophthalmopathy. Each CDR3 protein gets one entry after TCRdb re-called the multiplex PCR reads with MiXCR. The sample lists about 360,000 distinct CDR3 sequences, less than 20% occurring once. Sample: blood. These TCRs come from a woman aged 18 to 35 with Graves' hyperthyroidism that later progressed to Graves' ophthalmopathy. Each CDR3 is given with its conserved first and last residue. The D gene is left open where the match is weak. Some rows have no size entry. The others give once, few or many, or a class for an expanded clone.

TGCGCCAGCAGCAACCAGGGGAGCGTAGGCTACACCTTC,CASSNQGSVGYTF,few,TRBJ1-2,NA,TRBV4-1
TGTGCCAGCAGCTTTACAGGTCCGAGCTCCTACAATGAGCAGTTCTTC,CASSFTGPSSYNEQFF,many,TRBJ2-1,NA,TRBV14
TGTGCCAGCAGTTTAAGCCGGGAGACCCAGTACTTC,CASSLSRETQYF,many,TRBJ2-5,NA,TRBV12-3/TRBV12-4
TGTGCCACCAGCAGGAGACTGGAGCAAGAGACCCAGTACTTC,CATSRRLEQETQYF,many,TRBJ2-5,NA,TRBV15
TGTGCCAGCAGTTATACCCTCGGGGGGCTTGACACTGAAGCTTTCTTT,CASSYTLGGLDTEAFF,NA,TRBJ1-1,NA,TRBV6-2/TRBV6-3
TGTGCCAGTAGTAGCGGGAGGCCCACAGATACGCAGTATTTT,CASSSGRPTDTQYF,few,TRBJ2-3,TRBD2,TRBV19
TGTGCCAGCAGCTTGTTGGGCGGGGAGTACAATGAGCAGTTCTTC,CASSLLGGEYNEQFF,few,TRBJ2-1,NA,TRBV7-6
TGTGCCAGCAGCCAAGGAGCTAGCGGGAGGGCCCCACGGATTGAGCAGTTCTTC,CASSQGASGRAPRIEQFF,many,TRBJ2-1,TRBD2,TRBV3-1
TGTGCCAGCAGCTTGGAGGCAGGGTGGTATAGCAATCAGCCCCAGCATTTT,CASSLEAGWYSNQPQHF,many,TRBJ1-5,NA,TRBV5-8
TGTGCCAGCAGTTTATCAATGGCAGATGAAGCTTTCTTT,CASSLSMADEAFF,many,TRBJ1-1,NA,TRBV27
TGTGCCAGTAGTATTTCCTCCGGGAATCTGTACAATGAGCAGTTCTTC,CASSISSGNLYNEQFF,few,TRBJ2-1,NA,TRBV19
TGTGCCAGCAGCTTACTAGCGGGAGCGGTCGAGCAGTACTTC,CASSLLAGAVEQYF,NA,TRBJ2-7,TRBD2,TRBV7-3
TGTGCCAGCAGTTTATATGGCGGGAGGTACGAGCAGTACTTC,CASSLYGGRYEQYF,NA,TRBJ2-7,TRBD2,TRBV27
TGTGCCAGCTCACCAACGACTAGCGGAGGCTCCTACAATGAGCAGTTCTTC,CASSPTTSGGSYNEQFF,many,TRBJ2-1,TRBD2,TRBV18
TGTGCCAGCAGTTACGCGGGGTCCGTCTACGAGCAGTACTTC,CASSYAGSVYEQYF,many,TRBJ2-7,NA,TRBV6-5
TGCGCCAGCAGCTTGGGCCGGACTCGATACGAGCAGTACTTC,CASSLGRTRYEQYF,NA,TRBJ2-7,NA,TRBV5-1
TGTGCCAGCGGACAGGGAGTATCTCAGCCCCAGCATTTT,CASGQGVSQPQHF,NA,TRBJ1-5,TRBD1,TRBV27
TGTGCCTGCCGGACAGAGACGGATACGCAGTATTTT,CACRTETDTQYF,many,TRBJ2-3,NA,TRBV30
TGTGCCAGCACCGAAAGGGGGGCCAAAAACATTCAGTACTTC,CASTERGAKNIQYF,few,TRBJ2-4,NA,TRBV27
TGTGCCAGCAGCTTAGAGCGGGGATCCGCGAACATTCAGTACTTC,CASSLERGSANIQYF,many,TRBJ2-4,TRBD2,TRBV11-1
TGTGCCAGCAGCTTAAAAGGGGCCCTAGCGGGAGGGTACAATGAGCAGTTCTTC,CASSLKGALAGGYNEQFF,NA,TRBJ2-1,TRBD2,TRBV11-1
TGTGCCAGCAGTTTACCCGGGACAGGGGTTAATGAAAAACTGTTTTTT,CASSLPGTGVNEKLFF,many,TRBJ1-4,TRBD1,TRBV28
TGCAGTGCTAATGCCAGGGGTGGGGACTGGTCCGAGCAGTACTTC,CSANARGGDWSEQYF,many,TRBJ2-7,NA,TRBV20-1
TGCGCCAGCAGCCAAGTTGTAAGGGGGAGAGGGAACACCGGGGAGCTGTTTTTT,CASSQVVRGRGNTGELFF,NA,TRBJ2-2,NA,TRBV4-1
TGTGCCAGCAGCTTATTCCGGGGGATAAACTACAATGAGCAGTTCTTC,CASSLFRGINYNEQFF,NA,TRBJ2-1,NA,TRBV7-8
TGCAGTGCTAGGCCCGTTAACTATGGCTACACCTTC,CSARPVNYGYTF,NA,TRBJ1-2,NA,TRBV20-1
TGTGCCAGCAGCGTGGATCGGGGGTCGGCGGGGGGCGAGCAGTACTTC,CASSVDRGSAGGEQYF,NA,TRBJ2-7,TRBD2,TRBV9
TGTGCCACCAGGACGACAGACAACACTGAAGCTTTCTTT,CATRTTDNTEAFF,many,TRBJ1-1,NA,TRBV24-1
TGTGCCAGCAGCTTAGTTGATCTCGTTGGGGCCAACGTCCTGACTTTC,CASSLVDLVGANVLTF,many,TRBJ2-6,NA,TRBV11-2
TGTGCCACCAGCAGAGAAGGAGTAGCGGGAGACTCCTACAATGAGCAGTTCTTC,CATSREGVAGDSYNEQFF,NA,TRBJ2-1,TRBD2,TRBV15
TGTGCCAGCACGGGGAGGGGTTTCGACAATGAGCAGTTCTTC,CASTGRGFDNEQFF,many,TRBJ2-1,TRBD2,TRBV2
TGTGCCAGCAGCTTCCGGTGGGGCAGGGAATGGAACGAGCAGTACTTC,CASSFRWGREWNEQYF,few,TRBJ2-7,NA,TRBV5-5